The clone carrying this T cell receptor (beta chain) has just a few counts. What it binds is unknown. This entry belongs to a study of CD8 T cells in ankylosing spondylitis. Study-wide findings and caveats: There was reportedly significant enrichment of clones that were disease-linked in matched ankylosing spondylitis synovial fluid. Characteristic, it appeared, of ankylosing spondylitis blood was a TCR beta motif of fewer than 10 highly homologous variants. Some motif variants were previously reported in reactive arthritis synovial fluid and blood.

The germline V gene has CDR1 LNHNV and CDR2 YYDKDF (reference sequence). V was pared by 5 bases and J by 3 bases, with 11 bases between. The CDR3 covers 14 residues. TCRdb recomputed calls from the 5' RACE reads with MiXCR, one row per CDR3 protein. The sample lists over 700,000 distinct CDR3 sequences, 15% to 20% occurring once. This receptor was taken from a male donor with ankylosing spondylitis. The sample consisted of blood, either unsorted or a sorted T cell fraction (not recorded which). The chain employs TRBV15 and TRBJ2-1, with a weak D call TRBD2 (6 bases). The CDR3 DNA sequence: TGTGCCACCAGCGCATGGGACTTCTACAATGAGCAGTTCTTC. This encodes CATSAWDFYNEQFF. The variable domain in full, completed from reference TRBV15 and TRBJ2-1, reads DAMVIQNPRYQVTQFGKPVTLSCSQTLNHNVMYWYQQKSSQAPKLLFHYYDKDFNNEADTPDNFQSRRPNTSFCFLDIRSPGLGDTAMYLCATSAWDFYNEQFFGPGTRLTVL.